This TCR beta chain was identified in a study of shared clonotypes between healthy human individuals. Study as a whole: Per donor, three plates held CD4 naive cells, three held CD4 memory, two held CD8 naive and one held CD8 memory.

Study-wide points: Clonotype sharing across donors was expected to vary with sequencing depth.

Using immunoSEQ multiplex PCR, the repertoire was profiled, and TCRdb retains in-frame clones only, with some absent. This table has about 2.1 million clones, around 93% appearing once. It was CD45RO-negative cells, positively selected for CCR7, that made up naive CD8 cells, with terminally differentiated effector memory CD45RA+ cells excluded. For this clone: Its target is unknown.

Trimming took 8 bases from V and 3 from J; bases not matched to a gene: 13. This CDR3 comprises 16 residues. The V gene's germline CDR1 is WNHNN and CDR2 SYGVQD (reference sequence). The receptor was isolated from a man aged 18 to 29 in good health. Some clones in this sample may be carry-over from other donors' samples. V is TRBV10-1 and J is TRBJ2-7; 10 bases align to TRBD2. The sample taken for sequencing was naive CD8+ T cells from PBMCs. This CDR3 is CASLTSGHVRVYEQYF. The CDR3 DNA reads TGCGCCAGCCTGACTAGCGGGCACGTAAGAGTCTACGAGCAGTACTTC.